A single sample gave rise to the 32 T cell receptor beta chains below, sequenced in a study of post-analysis software for immune sequencing data. These receptors' antigens are unknown. Whole-study results and caveats: The study found TRBV5-6, TRBV5-1 and TRBV20-1 among a few TRBV segments more frequent in patients than controls.

Sequencing libraries made from TCR beta cDNA carried unique molecular identifiers. A single record per CDR3 protein comes from TCRdb applying MiXCR to the PCR reads. The data hold about 760,000 distinct CDR3 sequences, with approximately 30% observed a single time. Sequenced material: blood. These receptors were taken from a girl between 10 and 17 years old with multiple sclerosis.

The rearrangement links TRBV19 to TRBJ1-5; D is perhaps TRBD1 (5 bases). The V gene's germline CDR1 is LNHDA and CDR2 SQIVND (reference sequence). With 9 bases removed from V and 3 bases from J, the gap between germline ends came to 18 bases. The CDR3 is 15 residues long. CDR3: CASTMTTGHNQPQHF. The CDR3 nucleotides read TGTGCCAGCACAATGACGACGGGGCACAATCAGCCCCAGCATTTT.

The chain couples TRBV12-3 or TRBV12-4 to TRBJ2-3; D unresolved. The CDR3 is 12 amino acids. Trimming cost V 6 bases and J 4 bases, with 8 bases left between them. CDR3 loop: CASSKAADTQYF. The CDR3 coding sequence is TGTGCCAGCAGCAAAGCCGCAGATACGCAGTATTTT.

V usage is TRBV4-3 and J usage is TRBJ2-1; maybe TRBD2 (6 bases). Germline assignment: CDR1 LGHNA and CDR2 YSLEER. This CDR3 is built from 16 residues. The V end lost 0 bases, the J end lost 9 bases, and 18 bases lay between the germline ends. Here the CDR3 reads CASSQDGRLANGEQFF. The CDR3 coding sequence is TGCGCCAGCAGCCAAGATGGGAGGCTAGCGAATGGTGAGCAGTTCTTC.

The sample holds a few counts of this clonotype. The chain is built from TRBV10-3 and TRBJ2-1; D is perhaps TRBD2 (6 bases). V lost 0 bases to trimming and J lost 4 bases, with 13 bases between them. The germline gives CDR1 ENHRY, CDR2 SYGVKD. CDR3 length: 16 amino acids. CDR3 nucleotide sequence: TGTGCCATCAGTGAGTCGGGACTCTCATCATACAATGAGCAGTTCTTC. Its translation is CAISESGLSSYNEQFF.

V is TRBV7-2 and J is TRBJ2-7; the D gene is possibly TRBD1 (5 bases). Germline CDR1 SGHTA, CDR2 FQGNSA. The CDR3 covers 16 residues. V was clipped by 3 bases and J by 2 bases, with 17 bases between them. The CDR3 DNA reads TGTGCCAGCAGCTTCCATGGGGCGGTTTACCCCTACGAGCAGTACTTC. Encoded protein: CASSFHGAVYPYEQYF.

This clonotype was observed a handful of times. CDR3 nucleotide sequence: TGCAGTGCTAGAGATACTGCCGCAGGGAGGATCTACGAGCAGTACTTC. The encoded protein is CSARDTAAGRIYEQYF. J is TRBJ2-4 and V is TRBV20-1; tentative D call: TRBD2 (6 bases). The J call may be mistaken, given a closer DNA end match to TRBJ2-7. This CDR3 contains 16 residues. Germline V gene lookup returns CDR1 DFQATT and CDR2 SNEGSKA (reference sequence).

The genes are TRBV5-1 and TRBJ2-1; D gene uncertain. V lost 0 bases and J lost 5, with 12 bases in between. Per the germline V gene, CDR1 is SGHRS and CDR2 is YFSETQ. The CDR3 has 15 amino acids. CDR3 amino acids: CASSLGLEHHNEQFF. The CDR3 nucleotides read TGCGCCAGCAGCTTGGGCCTCGAACACCACAATGAGCAGTTCTTC.

The chain recombines TRBV12-3 or TRBV12-4 with TRBJ2-7, with 9 bases that match TRBD2. The J segment lost 6 bases and the V segment lost 6 bases, leaving 9 bases of the junction unmatched. The CDR3 runs to 14 residues. Here the CDR3 reads CASSPTGTSREQYF. The CDR3 bases are TGTGCCAGCAGCCCCACCGGGACTAGCCGCGAGCAGTACTTC.

V and J are TRBV5-1 and TRBJ2-5; possible D gene TRBD2, 5 bases. Trimming stripped 3 bases from V and 4 bases from J, with 13 bases between. Germline V gene sequence: CDR1 SGHRS, CDR2 YFSETQ. The CDR3 extends over 14 amino acids. CDR3 protein: CASSYVSAGETQYF. The CDR3 DNA follows: TGCGCCAGCAGCTACGTAAGCGCGGGAGAGACCCAGTACTTC.

V usage is TRBV6-1 and J usage is TRBJ2-2; 13 positions match TRBD2. The junction had 6 bases not matched to a gene; V was cut back by 6 bases and J by 8 bases. This CDR3 contains 15 residues. CDR1 MNHNS and CDR2 SASEGT come from the germline V gene. The CDR3 coding sequence is TGTGCCAGCAGACTAGCGGGGGGGGTCACTGGGGAGCTGTTTTTT. This translates into CASRLAGGVTGELFF.

The gene calls are TRBV18 and TRBJ1-1; 7 nucleotides agree with TRBD1. The CDR3 consists of 14 residues. Looked up from germline, CDR1 is KGHSH and CDR2 is LQKENI. The junction had 6 bases not matched to a gene; V was cut back by 8 bases and J by 0 bases. CDR3 coding DNA: TGTGCCAGCCTCCCGGGACAGATGAACACTGAAGCTTTCTTT. As protein: CASLPGQMNTEAFF.

This clonotype was recorded a few times. This sequence joins TRBV5-1 and TRBJ2-7; TRBD2 might be the D (5 bases). Trimming took 0 bases from V and 7 from J, leaving 11 bases between them. The V gene's germline CDR1 is SGHRS and CDR2 YFSETQ. The CDR3 runs 13 residues. CDR3 in amino acids: CASSLAGVREQYF. The CDR3 bases are TGCGCCAGCAGCTTGGCCGGGGTTCGGGAGCAGTACTTC. The variable domain in full, with the rest retrieved from reference TRBV5-1 and TRBJ2-7, is KAGVTQTPRYLIKTRGQQVTLSCSPISGHRSVSWYQQTPGQGLQFLFEYFSETQRNKGNFPGRFSGRQFSNSRSEMNVSTLELGDSALYLCASSLAGVREQYFGPGTRLTVT.

This clonotype was detected only a few times. The chain uses TRBV18 and TRBJ2-1; D gene unclear. V shed 0 bases and J shed 6 bases, with 3 bases lying between them. The CDR3 loop spans 12 amino acids. In germline, CDR1 is KGHSH, CDR2 LQKENI. For the CDR3, the DNA is TGTGCCAGCTCACCACCCCTCAATGAGCAGTTCTTC. Translating gives CASSPPLNEQFF.

This sequence joins TRBV7-2 and TRBJ2-5; the D call may be TRBD1 or TRBD2 (5 bases each). V was cut by 2 bases and J by 11 bases, with 21 bases left in between. In germline, CDR1 is SGHTA, CDR2 FQGNSA. The CDR3 consists of 15 residues. The CDR3 DNA follows: TGTGCCAGCAGCTTAATTACGGGGCTCCGAAATGAGCAGTACTTC. Translation: CASSLITGLRNEQYF.

This clonotype was recorded a few times. The chain is built from TRBV27 and TRBJ2-5; 10 nucleotides agree with TRBD1. Per the germline V gene, CDR1 is MNHEY and CDR2 is SMNVEV (reference sequence). The CDR3 runs to 17 residues. Trimming cost V 8 bases and J 0 bases; bases outside gene matches: 12. In DNA, the CDR3 is TGTGCCAGCCAACCTAGACAGGGGGCGATGTACCAAGAGACCCAGTACTTC. This codes for CASQPRQGAMYQETQYF.

The CDR3 bases are TGTGCCAGCAGCTTAGCCGGGACAAGTGGCAATGAGCAGTTCTTC. This encodes CASSLAGTSGNEQFF. This chain connects TRBV7-2 to TRBJ2-1, with a possible D match to TRBD1 (6 bases). The CDR3 is 15 residues long. V lost 0 bases and J lost 6, with 12 bases in between. CDR1 and CDR2 (germline): SGHTA, FQGNSA.

This clonotype was seen only a few times. The rearrangement uses TRBV20-1 and TRBJ1-1; D is unresolved. With 0 bases removed from V and 2 bases from J, the gap between germline ends came to 13 bases. The CDR3 runs 15 residues. Germline CDR1 and CDR2: DFQATT and SNEGSKA (reference sequence). CDR3 sequence: CSARDPGQTNTEAFF. CDR3 nucleotide sequence: TGCAGTGCTAGAGATCCCGGCCAGACCAACACTGAAGCTTTCTTT.

Only a few counts were recorded for this clonotype. The V call is TRBV5-5, the J call TRBJ1-1; 8 bases agree with TRBD1. V lost 4 bases to trimming and J lost 4 bases; unmatched junction nucleotides: 6. This CDR3 has 14 amino acids. Germline values: CDR1 SGHKS, CDR2 YYEKEE (reference sequence). CDR3 DNA: TGTGCCAGCAGCCGGACAGGGAGCAGCACTGAAGCTTTCTTT. Translation: CASSRTGSSTEAFF. The full variable domain, with the rest looked up from reference TRBV5-5 and TRBJ1-1, is DAGVTQSPTHLIKTRGQQVTLRCSPISGHKSVSWYQQVLGQGPQFIFQYYEKEERGRGNFPDRFSARQFPNYSSELNVNALLLGDSALYLCASSRTGSSTEAFFGQGTRLTVV.

This clonotype was counted only a few times. The chain recombines TRBV4-3 with TRBJ2-7, with a weak D call TRBD1 (7 bases). The ends were cut back, 0 bases at V and 2 bases at J, with 14 bases in the middle. CDR3 length: 16 residues. Per the germline V gene, CDR1 is LGHNA and CDR2 is YSLEER. Written as DNA, the CDR3 is TGCGCCAGCAGCCAAGAGGCAGGGGGGATTACCTACGAGCAGTACTTC. Translation gives CASSQEAGGITYEQYF.

The chain combines TRBV7-2 with TRBJ2-1; 13 positions agree with TRBD2. Judging by the DNA end, TRBJ2-7 fits better; the J call may be wrong. Germline CDR1 and CDR2: SGHTA and FQGNSA. The CDR3 is made up of 17 amino acids. The CDR3 loop reads CASSSTSGRGSYNEQYF. The CDR3 nucleotides read TGTGCCAGCAGCTCCACTAGCGGGAGGGGCTCCTACAATGAGCAGTACTTC.

The J gene is TRBJ2-2, the V gene TRBV4-3; 8 nucleotides agree with TRBD2. Germline CDR1 is LGHNA and CDR2 is YSLEER. V shed 3 bases and J 1 base; nucleotides not matched to a gene: 4. This CDR3 has 16 residues. CDR3 bases: TGCGCCAGCAGCCACATACTAGCGGAGAACACCGGGGAGCTGTTTTTT. Encoded protein: CASSHILAENTGELFF.

The chain links TRBV7-2 to TRBJ2-1; 12 bases map to TRBD2. With V trimmed by 1 base and J by 12 bases, 10 bases remained unmatched. This CDR3 comprises 16 residues. Looked up from germline, CDR1 is SGHTA and CDR2 is FQGNSA. CDR3 DNA: TGTGCCAGCAGCTTAGAGTGGGGACTAGCGGGTTGGGGGCAGTTCTTC. It codes for CASSLEWGLAGWGQFF.

The V gene is TRBV18, the J gene TRBJ2-7, with D possibly matching TRBD1 (5 bases). Germline loops: CDR1 KGHSH, CDR2 LQKENI. The CDR3 extends over 15 amino acids. With 3 bases removed from V and 6 bases from J, the gap between germline ends came to 18 bases. The DNA for the CDR3 is TGTGCCAGCTCACCGAGACAGAGGTTACGGGCCGAGCAGTACTTC. Its protein is CASSPRQRLRAEQYF.

The J gene is TRBJ1-4, the V gene TRBV4-1; weak D call: TRBD1 (5 bases). The germline gives CDR1 MGHRA, CDR2 YSYEKL. CDR3 length equals 17 residues. V lost 0 bases to trimming and J lost 0 bases, with 11 bases between them. CDR3 sequence reads: CASSQEGTATTNEKLFF. The CDR3 coding sequence is TGCGCCAGCAGCCAAGAGGGGACGGCTACAACTAATGAAAAACTGTTTTTT.

This clonotype was counted between two and nine times. The chain links TRBV28 to TRBJ2-7; TRBD1 matches 10 bases. J was trimmed by 12 bases and V by 5 bases; bases with no gene match: 16. Germline V lookup: CDR1 MDHEN, CDR2 SYDVKM. The CDR3 has 15 residues. The CDR3 loop reads CASSPAGTGDEVPYF. The CDR3 nucleotides read TGTGCCAGCAGTCCAGCCGGGACAGGGGATGAGGTTCCGTACTTC.

The chain carries TRBV5-1 and TRBJ2-2; TRBD2 might be the D (6 bases). Trimming left V 3 bases short and J 0 bases short, with 12 bases between. In germline, CDR1 is SGHRS, CDR2 YFSETQ. CDR3 length equals 16 residues. The CDR3 region has the DNA TGCGCCAGCAGCTCCCTGACGGGAGCGAACACCGGGGAGCTGTTTTTT. Protein sequence: CASSSLTGANTGELFF.

This clonotype was observed at least ten times. The chain carries TRBV7-2 and TRBJ2-7, with D unclear. V lost 4 bases, J lost 3 bases, and 4 bases lay in between. The CDR3 has 11 amino acids. Germline V gives CDR1 SGHTA, CDR2 FQGNSA. CDR3 in DNA: TGTGCCAGCAGCTCCTACTACGAGCAGTACTTC. This encodes CASSSYYEQYF.

The genes are TRBV28 and TRBJ2-4, with D uncertain. CDR1 and CDR2 (germline): MDHEN, SYDVKM. V was trimmed by 6 bases and J by 5 bases, leaving 17 bases between them. The CDR3 contains 15 residues. In DNA form, the CDR3 reads TGTGCCAGCAGGAACGGCTTCGCCGGTCAAAACATTCAGTACTTC. Protein: CASRNGFAGQNIQYF.

This clonotype has at least ten counts. V usage is TRBV4-2 and J usage is TRBJ2-3, with 9 bases matching TRBD1. V trimming: 4 bases; J trimming: 5 bases; junction bases outside the gene matches: 13. The CDR3 contains 17 residues. Looked up from germline, CDR1 is LGHNA and CDR2 is YNFKEQ. The CDR3 DNA reads TGTGCCAGCAGCCCCCGACCCCCGGGACAGGGTAAAGATACGCAGTATTTT. This gives the protein CASSPRPPGQGKDTQYF.

J is TRBJ2-3 and V is TRBV7-8; weak D call: TRBD1 (6 bases). CDR1 and CDR2 (germline): SGHVS, FQNEAQ. This CDR3 is 16 amino acids long. The V gene lost 2 bases and the J gene lost 1 base, with 13 bases spanning the gap. The CDR3 nucleotides read TGTGCCAGCAGCTTAACGGACAGTCGACGCACAGATACGCAGTATTTT. It is translated as CASSLTDSRRTDTQYF.

This clonotype showed up just a few times. The CDR3 nucleotides are TGTGCCAGCAGTTTAGGGGCAGGGGGACAGTACGAGCAGTACTTC. Translated, it gives CASSLGAGGQYEQYF. The rearrangement joins TRBV28 to TRBJ2-7, with 7 bases aligning to TRBD1. The length of the CDR3 is 15 residues. CDR1 and CDR2 (germline): MDHEN, SYDVKM. V trimming: 2 bases; J trimming: 4 bases; junction bases outside the gene matches: 8.

Only a few counts were recorded for this clonotype. The CDR3 DNA follows: TGCAGTGCTACCCCACTAGCGGGGTACCAAGAGACCCAGTACTTC. Protein: CSATPLAGYQETQYF. V and J are TRBV20-1 and TRBJ2-5, with TRBD2 matching over 10 bases. Per germline, CDR1 DFQATT and CDR2 SNEGSKA (reference sequence). V shed 4 bases and J 0 bases; nucleotides not matched to a gene: 5. This CDR3 comprises 15 residues.